Following are 19 T cell receptor beta chains from one sample sequenced in a study of regulatory T cells in long-lasting Graves disease. Sample time point: newly diagnosed GD, antithyroid drugs for less than 3 months. The authors made the TCR library using RNA they extracted from PBMCs. Building of the TCR beta libraries involved iRepertoire HTBI primers and Arm-PCR of CDR3 regions. MiXCR was run by TCRdb on the multiplex PCR reads, yielding one entry per CDR3 protein. Of over 450,000 distinct CDR3 sequences in the sample, approximately 12% were seen once. The data were also submitted as part of a second study, on T cells in Graves' hyperthyroidism and ophthalmopathy.

The specimen comprised peripheral blood mononuclear cells (PBMCs), sampled at new diagnosis, from a patient treated with antithyroid drugs. The receptors were gathered from a woman aged 25 to 39 with Graves disease.

This chain uses TRBV18 with TRBJ2-1; 8 bases are shared with TRBD2. J was trimmed by 8 bases and V by 3 bases; bases with no gene match: 15. The CDR3 length is 17 residues. Germline CDR1 and CDR2: KGHSH and LQKENI. CDR3 DNA sequence: TGTGCCAGCTCACCCCCGTGGGAGCGGGAGATCAGGCATGAGCAGTTCTTC. Translation: CASSPPWEREIRHEQFF. Full variable domain (outside the CDR3, taken from reference TRBV18 and TRBJ2-1): NAGVMQNPRHLVRRRGQEARLRCSPMKGHSHVYWYRQLPEEGLKFMVYLQKENIIDESGMPKERFSAEFPKEGPSILRIQQVVRGDSAAYFCASSPPWEREIRHEQFFGPGTRLTVL.

The CDR3 here is CASSLEGQSSYNEQFF. Here the CDR3 DNA reads TGTGCCAGCAGTTTAGAGGGTCAGAGCTCCTACAATGAGCAGTTCTTC. This chain joins TRBV12-3 or TRBV12-4 and TRBJ2-1; D remains ambiguous. This CDR3 has 16 residues. V lost 1 base and J 0 bases, leaving 10 bases between the germline ends.

V gene TRBV7-8 combines with J gene TRBJ2-1; D possibly corresponds to TRBD2 (5 bases). CDR3 size: 13 residues. Germline values: CDR1 SGHVS, CDR2 FQNEAQ. Trimming removed 4 bases from V and 10 bases from J, with 14 bases in between. This CDR3 is CASSSAGGGEQFF. The CDR3 DNA follows: TGTGCCAGCAGCTCGGCGGGCGGAGGCGAGCAGTTCTTC.

Many counts were recorded for this clonotype. The CDR3 spells CASSPEVIQETQYF. For the CDR3, the DNA is TGTGCCAGCTCACCGGAGGTCATCCAAGAGACCCAGTACTTC. This sequence joins TRBV18 and TRBJ2-5; D might be TRBD2 (5 bases). CDR3 size: 14 residues. From germline, CDR1 is KGHSH and CDR2 LQKENI. Trimming left V 3 bases short and J 1 base short, with 9 bases between.

This clonotype was observed many times. The rearrangement links TRBV28 to TRBJ1-1; no reliable D call. Trimming removed 6 bases from V and 1 base from J, with 18 bases in between. The CDR3 is 16 amino acids. Germline loops: CDR1 MDHEN, CDR2 SYDVKM. For the CDR3, the DNA is TGTGCCAGCAGCCGATGGATGTGGGCGGAGAACACTGAAGCTTTCTTT. The encoded protein is CASSRWMWAENTEAFF. Full variable domain (remainder filled in from reference TRBV28 and TRBJ1-1): DVKVTQSSRYLVKRTGEKVFLECVQDMDHENMFWYRQDPGLGLRLIYFSYDVKMKEKGDIPEGYSVSREKKERFSLILESASTNQTSMYLCASSRWMWAENTEAFFGQGTRLTVV.

This clonotype was found many times. The chain recombines TRBV7-8 with TRBJ2-1; 10 bases are shared with TRBD2. The CDR3 totals 15 residues. Losses at the gene ends were 6 bases for V and 2 bases for J; bases not matched to a gene: 4. CDR1 is SGHVS, CDR2 FQNEAQ, per germline. In DNA form, the CDR3 reads TGTGCCAGCAGTTATCTAGCGGGAGCCTACAATGAGCAGTTCTTC. Protein sequence: CASSYLAGAYNEQFF.

The gene calls are TRBV19 and TRBJ2-1, with 10 nucleotides matching TRBD2. CDR3 length: 14 residues. CDR1 and CDR2 (germline): LNHDA, SQIVND (reference sequence). V lost 7 bases to trimming and J lost 5 bases; unmatched junction nucleotides: 5. CDR3 loop: CASKTSGDDNEQFF. In DNA, the CDR3 is TGTGCCAGTAAAACTAGCGGGGATGACAATGAGCAGTTCTTC.

This clonotype has just one count. The rearrangement uses TRBV29-1 and TRBJ1-1; D perhaps matches TRBD1 (6 bases). The CDR3 length is 14 residues. V gave up 7 bases and J gave up 1 base, with 16 bases separating them. Per germline, CDR1 SQVTM and CDR2 ANQGSEA. This CDR3 reads CSEHRESRNTEAFF. DNA of the CDR3: TGCAGCGAACACAGGGAGTCACGGAACACTGAAGCTTTCTTT.

The sample holds many counts of this clonotype. J is TRBJ1-1 and V is TRBV7-2; D gene ambiguous. Germline loops: CDR1 SGHTA, CDR2 FQGNSA. This CDR3 comprises 14 residues. V lost 1 base to trimming and J lost 6 bases, with 12 bases between them. As DNA, the CDR3 is TGTGCCAGCAGCTTAGAGTTCTTTGGGGCTGAAGCTTTCTTT. Translating gives CASSLEFFGAEAFF.

About this clonotype itself: It may be a read error: a sequence one base away is much more abundant. This rearrangement joins TRBV27 to TRBJ2-1; D not resolved. This CDR3 has 22 residues. Germline CDR1 reads MNHEY; CDR2 reads SMNVEV (reference sequence). V lost 5 bases and J lost 10, with 42 bases in between. CDR3 in DNA: TGTGCCAGCAGTCCTGGACGCAATTATAGGATTCGGTGGCACTCGCTATCCTACGAGCAGTTCTTC. This translates into CASSPGRNYRIRWHSLSYEQFF.

In its sample, this clonotype was seen a few times. V is TRBV28 and J is TRBJ2-3, with 7 positions matching TRBD2. This CDR3 spans 14 amino acids. Germline V gene data show CDR1 as MDHEN and CDR2 as SYDVKM. With V trimmed by 8 bases and J by 5 bases, 10 bases remained unmatched. DNA of the CDR3: TGTGCCAGCCGTCGGGCGGGAGTAGTAGATACGCAGTATTTT. As protein: CASRRAGVVDTQYF.

This clonotype has at least ten counts. This chain connects TRBV28 to TRBJ2-7; 7 nucleotides align to TRBD2. V lost 4 bases to trimming and J lost 7 bases; unmatched junction nucleotides: 10. Germline CDR1 and CDR2: MDHEN and SYDVKM. This CDR3 region has 14 residues. The CDR3 DNA reads TGTGCCAGCAGTTACCTATGGGGGGGTGTTGAGCAGTACTTC. Its protein product is CASSYLWGGVEQYF. The entire variable domain, with the rest obtained from reference TRBV28 and TRBJ2-7, is as follows: DVKVTQSSRYLVKRTGEKVFLECVQDMDHENMFWYRQDPGLGLRLIYFSYDVKMKEKGDIPEGYSVSREKKERFSLILESASTNQTSMYLCASSYLWGGVEQYFGPGTRLTVT.

As to this clonotype: Compared with germline, one end of the junction differs, possibly owing to a read error. In DNA, the CDR3 is TGCGCCAGCCCCGACAGGGAGGATCAGCCCCAGCATTTT. Protein product: CASPDREDQPQHF. The chain carries TRBV6-9 and TRBJ1-5, with TRBD1 matching over 7 bases. The CDR3 is 13 residues long. CDR1 and CDR2 from the germline V gene are MNHGY and SVAAGI.

This clonotype has ten or more counts. The genes are TRBV24-1 and TRBJ2-1; TRBD2 aligns across 13 bases. V lost 4 bases to trimming and J lost 9 bases; unmatched junction nucleotides: 8. Germline CDR1 and CDR2: KGHDR and SFDVKD. This CDR3 is built from 16 residues. As DNA, the CDR3 is TGTGCCACCAGTGACACTTCGACTAGCGGGAGGTTTGAGCAGTTCTTC. It specifies CATSDTSTSGRFEQFF.

This clonotype was recorded many times. V and J are TRBV2 and TRBJ1-5, with D unresolved. The germline V gene has CDR1 SNHLY and CDR2 FYNNEI. The CDR3 loop spans 14 amino acids. V dropped 6 bases and J dropped 0 bases, with 9 bases sitting between them. DNA of the CDR3: TGTGCCAGCAGGTCGAAAATTAGCAATCAGCCCCAGCATTTT. Protein sequence: CASRSKISNQPQHF.

In its sample, this clonotype was seen many times. The gene calls are TRBV3-1 and TRBJ2-4, with a tentative D call TRBD2 (6 bases). The germline V gene has CDR1 LGHDT and CDR2 YNNKEL (reference sequence). V was trimmed by 4 bases and J by 8 bases, leaving 15 bases between them. This CDR3 spans 14 amino acids. The CDR3 bases are TGTGCCAGCAGCCCCATGGAGGGAGGTGACATTCAGTACTTC. This sequence encodes CASSPMEGGDIQYF.

About this clonotype itself: A clone one base away is much larger, so this may be a read error. Given the absence of the conserved phenylalanine or tryptophan at the CDR3 end, a read error is likely. The V and J genes are TRBV5-1 and TRBJ1-4; no clear D gene. CDR1 is SGHRS, CDR2 YFSETQ, per germline. The CDR3 extends over 15 amino acids. This chain's CDR3 is CASTLPRAGNEKLFL. The CDR3 nucleotides read TGTGCCAGCACCCTTCCGCGGGCAGGCAATGAAAAACTGTTTTTA.

This clonotype was counted ten times or more. The chain combines TRBV29-1 with TRBJ1-4, with a possible D match to TRBD1 (6 bases). Trimming took 6 bases from V and 8 from J, leaving 10 bases between them. The CDR3 contains 11 residues. In germline, CDR1 is SQVTM, CDR2 ANQGSEA. The CDR3 coding sequence is TGCAGCGTGGAAAGGGGGGAAAAACTGTTTTTT. It is translated as CSVERGEKLFF.

This clonotype was seen repeatedly, ten times or more. The chain uses TRBV6-2 or TRBV6-3 and TRBJ2-4, with a weak D call TRBD1 (6 bases). CDR1 is MNHEY and CDR2 is SVGEGT in the germline V gene. Deletions cut 6 bases from V and 2 bases from J, with 17 bases between. This CDR3 is 16 amino acids long. CDR3 sequence: CASRLRTEGTKNIQYF. As DNA, the CDR3 is TGTGCCAGCAGACTCCGGACAGAGGGAACCAAAAACATTCAGTACTTC.